This passage covers 31 T cell receptor beta chains from one sample sequenced in a study of preoperative IRX-2 immunotherapy in early breast cancer (dated by TCRdb to about 2019). The library relied on the immunoSEQ multiplex PCR assay. Drawn from immuneACCESS, this table holds only the in-frame rearrangements with V and J called that TCRdb kept. Clones are partly lost; checked studies trace under half to an unresolved V gene and leave the rest unexplained. The sample data list under 40,000 clones, and nearly 95% of these were observed just once. Of the sample, about 6% is held by the ten largest clones. Taken with the paper, the label for treatment or condition translates to: preoperative locoregional IRX-2 cytokine immunotherapy. Collection of the sample occurred from a patient treated with IRX-2 immunotherapy. Receptor source: a human donor with breast cancer.

V usage is TRBV19 and J usage is TRBJ2-7, with D perhaps being TRBD1 or TRBD2 (5 bases each). The germline V gene encodes CDR1 LNHDA and CDR2 SQIVND (reference sequence). The CDR3 loop spans 13 amino acids. Trimming took 4 bases from V and 7 from J, leaving 14 bases between them. DNA for the CDR3: TGTGCCAGTAGTACGAGGGGAGTATGGGAGCAGTACTTC. It encodes CASSTRGVWEQYF.

The rearrangement links TRBV9 to TRBJ2-5, with 7 bases lining up with TRBD2. This CDR3 comprises 13 residues. The V segment lost 2 bases and the J segment 3 bases; nucleotides outside the gene matches: 1. Germline loops: CDR1 SGDLS, CDR2 YYNGEE. CDR3 residues: CASSVGGEETQYF. The CDR3 region has the DNA TGTGCCAGCAGCGTGGGGGGGGAAGAGACCCAGTACTTC.

As regards this clone: The junction shows a germline mismatch at one end, possibly a read error. The chain joins TRBV7-7 to TRBJ2-1, with D perhaps assigned TRBD1 or TRBD2 (5 bases each). CDR1 and CDR2 (germline): SSHAT, FNYEAQ (reference sequence). There are 15 residues in the CDR3. The CDR3 loop is CASSLLGDEGNEQFF. The DNA of the CDR3 is TGTGCTAGCAGCTTATTAGGGGATGAGGGAAATGAGCAGTTCTTC.

In its sample, this clone was seen once. This chain links TRBV18 with TRBJ1-1; the D is unclear. Germline V gene sequence: CDR1 KGHSH, CDR2 LQKENI. Trimming pared 4 bases from V and 2 bases from J, leaving 8 bases between. The CDR3 has 13 residues. CDR3 sequence reads: CASSRIENTEAFF. The CDR3 region has the DNA TGTGCCAGCTCACGTATAGAAAACACTGAAGCTTTCTTT.

The chain couples TRBV5-5 to TRBJ2-7; D might be TRBD1 or TRBD2, each matching 5 bases. The CDR3 has 16 amino acids. V gave up 0 bases and J gave up 5 bases, with 18 bases separating them. Germline V gene data show CDR1 as SGHKS and CDR2 as YYEKEE (reference sequence). CDR3: CASSLGRGLAVDEQYF. The CDR3 DNA follows: TGTGCCAGCAGCTTGGGTCGGGGCCTAGCCGTGGACGAGCAGTACTTC.

The chain links TRBV30 to TRBJ2-7; D possibly corresponds to TRBD2 (6 bases). The V gene's germline CDR1 is GTSNPN and CDR2 SVGIG (reference sequence). V was trimmed by 4 bases and J by 1 base, leaving 11 bases between them. The CDR3 is 13 residues long. The CDR3 nucleotides are TGTGCCTGGACGGTCGGGAGATCCTACGAGCAGTACTTC. It codes for CAWTVGRSYEQYF.

The rearrangement joins TRBV2 to TRBJ1-5, with 7 positions matching TRBD1. With V trimmed by 5 bases and J by 6 bases, 4 bases remained unmatched. The CDR3 has 13 amino acids. Germline lookup yields CDR1 SNHLY and CDR2 FYNNEI. The CDR3 sequence is CASSRTGVQPQHF. In nucleotides, the CDR3 is TGTGCCAGCAGTCGAACAGGGGTTCAGCCCCAGCATTTT.

The chain is built from TRBV5-4 and TRBJ1-4; the D is unclear. CDR1 is SGHNT and CDR2 is YYREEE in the germline V gene (reference sequence). CDR3 length: 14 amino acids. V gave up 4 bases and J gave up 4 bases, with 11 bases separating them. The CDR3 region is CASSLDYLNEKLFF. The CDR3 DNA sequence: TGTGCCAGCAGCCTTGACTACCTTAATGAAAAACTGTTTTTT.

The chain links TRBV6-6 to TRBJ2-1, with D tentatively TRBD1 or TRBD2 (5 bases each). The CDR3 covers 14 residues. Germline V gene sequence: CDR1 MNHNY, CDR2 SVGAGI (reference sequence). The V end was cut by 0 bases, the J end by 9 bases, with 12 bases between. CDR3 DNA sequence: TGTGCCAGCAGTTACTCGATGGGACGGCCTGAGCAGTTCTTC. It translates to CASSYSMGRPEQFF.

This clone appeared a single time. V and J are TRBV5-1 and TRBJ2-7, with TRBD1 matching 12 bases. The CDR3 spans 16 residues. Germline V gene lookup returns CDR1 SGHRS and CDR2 YFSETQ. V trimming: 4 bases; J trimming: 7 bases; junction bases outside the gene matches: 12. In DNA, the CDR3 is TGCGCCAGCAGCCTGCTCCCGGGACAGGGGGCTGGAGAGCAGTACTTC. This encodes CASSLLPGQGAGEQYF.

This sequence joins TRBV7-9 and TRBJ1-6; D ambiguous. V was pared by 1 base and J by 14 bases, with 15 bases between. CDR3 length: 14 amino acids. The V gene's germline CDR1 is SEHNR and CDR2 FQNEAQ (reference sequence). The CDR3 loop reads CASSLGNGVSALHF. CDR3 bases: TGTGCCAGCAGCTTAGGGAATGGGGTTTCGGCCCTCCACTTT.

The genes are TRBV6-5 and TRBJ2-2; 9 bases are a match to TRBD1. Germline V CDR1 and CDR2: MNHEY, SVGAGI. The trim removed 1 base at V and 2 bases at J, leaving 2 bases unmatched. The CDR3 length is 16 residues. The CDR3 DNA follows: TGTGCCAGCAGTTACTGGGGACAGGGCAACACCGGGGAGCTGTTTTTT. As protein: CASSYWGQGNTGELFF.

The V gene is TRBV25-1, the J gene TRBJ1-1; D gene uncertain. The length of the CDR3 is 11 residues. CDR1 MGHDK and CDR2 SYGVNS come from the germline V gene. V was pared by 8 bases and J by 4 bases, with 8 bases between. The CDR3 sequence: CASGWGTEAFF. The DNA of the CDR3 is TGTGCCAGCGGGTGGGGCACTGAAGCTTTCTTT.

J is TRBJ1-2 and V is TRBV19; D gene uncertain. V was trimmed by 3 bases and J by 5 bases, leaving 16 bases between them. This CDR3 region has 15 residues. CDR1 LNHDA and CDR2 SQIVND come from the germline V gene (reference sequence). CDR3 nucleotide sequence: TGTGCCAGTAGTATTGCGGGCCGCGGTCCTTATGGCTACACCTTC. Translating gives CASSIAGRGPYGYTF.

V gene TRBV15 combines with J gene TRBJ1-2; D is possibly TRBD1 (5 bases). This CDR3 comprises 13 residues. V was pared by 3 bases and J by 4 bases, with 9 bases between. CDR1 is LNHNV, CDR2 YYDKDF, per germline (reference sequence). CDR3 DNA sequence: TGTGCCACCAGCAGGGGGACGGTCTATGGCTACACCTTC. This gives the protein CATSRGTVYGYTF.

The CDR3, as DNA: TGTGCCAGCAGCGTAGGAAAACTAGCCCTCAATGAGCAGTTCTTC. This encodes CASSVGKLALNEQFF. V usage is TRBV9 and J usage is TRBJ2-1, with D tentatively TRBD2 (6 bases). The germline V gene encodes CDR1 SGDLS and CDR2 YYNGEE. V was pared by 0 bases and J by 6 bases, with 13 bases between. The CDR3 has 15 residues.

The rearrangement uses TRBV30 and TRBJ1-1; weak D call: TRBD1 (6 bases). V shed 7 bases and J shed 3 bases, with 15 bases lying between them. This CDR3 contains 13 residues. Looked up from germline, CDR1 is GTSNPN and CDR2 is SVGIG (reference sequence). CDR3: CAFKDRPDTEAFF. The CDR3 nucleotides read TGTGCCTTCAAAGACAGGCCCGACACTGAAGCTTTCTTT.

This clone was seen a single time. J is TRBJ1-5 and V is TRBV7-2, with 7 positions matching TRBD1. This CDR3 region has 16 residues. V lost 5 bases to trimming and J lost 0 bases; unmatched junction nucleotides: 7. In germline, CDR1 is SGHTA, CDR2 FQGNSA. CDR3 in DNA: TGTGCCAGCAGCGCGGCAGGGGGGAATAGCAATCAGCCCCAGCATTTT. Protein: CASSAAGGNSNQPQHF.

The chain employs TRBV4-1 and TRBJ1-5; D is possibly TRBD1 (6 bases). CDR1 and CDR2 (germline): MGHRA, YSYEKL. CDR3 length: 16 residues. Trimming shortened V by 8 bases and J by 0 bases, and 17 bases separated the two germline ends. The CDR3 coding sequence is TGCGCCAGCTCCGAGAGGGGGGGGTTTAGCAATCAGCCCCAGCATTTT. This sequence encodes CASSERGGFSNQPQHF.

This rearrangement joins TRBV28 to TRBJ1-4; 8 nucleotides line up with TRBD1. Germline trimming cut 3 bases from V and 6 bases from J; bases unmatched to any gene: 6. The CDR3 sequence is 15 residues long. CDR1 and CDR2 (germline): MDHEN, SYDVKM. CDR3 DNA: TGTGCCAGCAGTTTTTCCCAGGGGGCTTATGAAAAACTGTTTTTT. It specifies CASSFSQGAYEKLFF.

The chain combines TRBV5-1 with TRBJ1-1; TRBD1 matches 12 bases. The V gene's germline CDR1 is SGHRS and CDR2 YFSETQ. The CDR3 runs 18 residues. The junction had 12 bases not matched to a gene; V was cut back by 2 bases and J by 4 bases. DNA for the CDR3: TGCGCCAGCAGCTTTTCTATTCGGGACAGGGGGCAGGGCACTGAAGCTTTCTTT. Translating gives CASSFSIRDRGQGTEAFF.

The chain uses TRBV6-1 and TRBJ2-7, with D unclear. CDR1 is MNHNS and CDR2 is SASEGT in the germline V gene. V dropped 8 bases and J dropped 0 bases, with 14 bases sitting between them. The CDR3 has 14 residues. The CDR3 is CASLLHRSSYEQYF. The CDR3 bases are TGTGCCAGCCTTTTACATAGGAGCTCCTACGAGCAGTACTTC.

The chain carries TRBV11-2 and TRBJ2-2, with TRBD2 identical over 12 bases. CDR3 length: 18 amino acids. Germline V lookup: CDR1 SGHAT, CDR2 FQNNGV. The V gene end was trimmed by 5 bases and the J gene end by 0 bases; junction bases not matched to a gene: 7. This CDR3 is CASSLRLAGVSNTGELFF. The CDR3 DNA is TGTGCCAGCAGCCTCCGACTAGCGGGGGTCTCGAACACCGGGGAGCTGTTTTTT.

This chain uses TRBV18 with TRBJ2-3; 8 nucleotides align to TRBD2. The CDR3 spans 14 residues. CDR1 is KGHSH and CDR2 is LQKENI in the germline V gene. Germline trimming cut 3 bases from V and 4 bases from J; bases unmatched to any gene: 3. The CDR3 sequence is CASSPNSGADTQYF. The CDR3 bases are TGTGCCAGCTCACCTAATAGCGGGGCAGATACGCAGTATTTT.

V is TRBV19 and J is TRBJ1-1, with D uncertain. V lost 4 bases, J lost 1 base, and 13 bases lay in between. CDR3 length: 15 amino acids. Germline V CDR1 and CDR2: LNHDA, SQIVND (reference sequence). Here the CDR3 DNA reads TGTGCCAGTAGTACCCACGGGGTCGCGAACACTGAAGCTTTCTTT. Amino acid sequence: CASSTHGVANTEAFF.

This clone showed up just once. CDR3 in DNA: TGTGCCAGCAGTTACTCGGGCAGGCAATCCACCGGGGAGCTGTTTTTT. Translated, it gives CASSYSGRQSTGELFF. V and J are TRBV6-5 and TRBJ2-2; D ambiguous. The V and J ends lost 0 bases and 4 bases respectively, with 12 bases between them. This CDR3 comprises 16 residues. The germline CDR1 and CDR2 sequences are MNHEY and SVGAGI.

This rearrangement joins TRBV7-2 to TRBJ1-2; the D is unclear. This CDR3 spans 14 amino acids. Trimming cost V 2 bases and J 2 bases, with 9 bases left between them. Germline assignment: CDR1 SGHTA and CDR2 FQGNSA. Here the CDR3 reads CASSLWATNYGYTF. CDR3 in DNA: TGTGCCAGCAGCTTATGGGCGACGAACTATGGCTACACCTTC.

This chain joins TRBV9 and TRBJ2-1; D gene uncertain. Trimming shortened V by 0 bases and J by 10 bases, and 11 bases separated the two germline ends. The CDR3 loop spans 13 amino acids. Germline CDR1 SGDLS, CDR2 YYNGEE. CDR3 in amino acids: CASSVAVKSEQFF. The CDR3 DNA follows: TGTGCCAGCAGCGTAGCGGTAAAGTCCGAGCAGTTCTTC.

The chain recombines TRBV11-3 with TRBJ2-1; perhaps TRBD2 as D (6 bases). Germline V gene sequence: CDR1 SGHNT, CDR2 YENEEA. This CDR3 region has 15 residues. The V end was cut by 4 bases, the J end by 8 bases, with 18 bases between. The CDR3 loop is CASSSGRGPGDEQFF. The CDR3 bases are TGTGCCAGCAGCTCGGGGCGGGGTCCCGGGGATGAGCAGTTCTTC. The full variable domain, its missing parts supplied by reference TRBV11-3 and TRBJ2-1, is EAGVVQSPRYKIIEKKQPVAFWCNPISGHNTLYWYLQNLGQGPELLIRYENEEAVDDSQLPKDRFSAERLKGVDSTLKIQPAELGDSAVYLCASSSGRGPGDEQFFGPGTRLTVL.

This clone appeared a few times. The chain couples TRBV7-3 to TRBJ2-7; TRBD2 matches 7 bases. V shed 5 bases, J shed 7 bases, and the junction held 8 bases outside the gene matches. The CDR3 consists of 13 residues. Germline CDR1 SGHTA, CDR2 FQGTGA. The CDR3 region is CASSTGLVGEQYF. DNA for the CDR3: TGTGCCAGCAGCACAGGACTAGTGGGGGAGCAGTACTTC. The whole variable domain, remainder taken from reference TRBV7-3 and TRBJ2-7, is GAGVSQTPSNKVTEKGKYVELRCDPISGHTALYWYRQSLGQGPEFLIYFQGTGAADDSGLPNDRFFAVRPEGSVSTLKIQRTERGDSAVYLCASSTGLVGEQYFGPGTRLTVT.

This clone was seen once. Written as DNA, the CDR3 is TGTGCCAGCAGTGAACTTGTACTAGCGGGGTACAATGAGCAGTTCTTC. Protein product: CASSELVLAGYNEQFF. V gene TRBV2 combines with J gene TRBJ2-1; 10 bases match TRBD2. V was clipped by 2 bases and J by 4 bases; unmatched bases: 5. This CDR3 has 16 residues. Germline-derived CDR1 and CDR2 are SNHLY and FYNNEI. The whole variable domain, filled in from reference TRBV2 and TRBJ2-1, reads EPEVTQTPSHQVTQMGQEVILRCVPISNHLYFYWYRQILGQKVEFLVSFYNNEISEKSEIFDDQFSVERPDGSNFTLKIRSTKLEDSAMYFCASSELVLAGYNEQFFGPGTRLTVL.